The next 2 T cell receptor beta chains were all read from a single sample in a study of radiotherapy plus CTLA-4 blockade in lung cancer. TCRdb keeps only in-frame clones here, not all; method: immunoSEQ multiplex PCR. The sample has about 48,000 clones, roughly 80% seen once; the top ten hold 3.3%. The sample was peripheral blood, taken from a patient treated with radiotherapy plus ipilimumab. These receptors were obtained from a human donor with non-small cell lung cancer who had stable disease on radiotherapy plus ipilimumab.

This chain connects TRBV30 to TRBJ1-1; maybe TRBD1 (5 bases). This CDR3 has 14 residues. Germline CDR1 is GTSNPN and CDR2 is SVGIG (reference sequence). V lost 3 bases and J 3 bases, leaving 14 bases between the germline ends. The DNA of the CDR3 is TGTGCCTGGAGACTCAGGGTCTTGGACACTGAAGCTTTCTTT. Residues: CAWRLRVLDTEAFF.

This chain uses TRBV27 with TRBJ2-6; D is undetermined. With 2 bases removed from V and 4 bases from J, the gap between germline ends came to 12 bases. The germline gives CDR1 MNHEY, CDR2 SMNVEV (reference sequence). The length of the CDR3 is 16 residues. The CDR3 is CASSLLVSAGANVLTF. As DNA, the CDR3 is TGTGCCAGCAGTTTACTGGTGTCCGCGGGGGCCAACGTCCTGACTTTC.